This TCR beta chain was sequenced for a study of control samples from healthy donors and cancer patients. With 7 bases removed from V and 7 bases from J, the gap between germline ends came to 17 bases. This CDR3 spans 13 amino acids. Germline lookup yields CDR1 MDHEN and CDR2 SYDVKM. Measured with immunoSEQ multiplex PCR; TCRdb has only the in-frame clones, and not every one. The sample holds 70,000 to 90,000 clones, roughly 90% seen once. The sequence came from a woman aged 60-75 years with head and neck cancer. The gene calls are TRBV28 and TRBJ2-7, with TRBD2 as a possible D gene (5 bases). Input material: PBMCs. The CDR3: CASTPGLSGEQYF. The CDR3 nucleotides are TGTGCCAGCACCCCCGGTTTGAGCGGAGAGCAGTACTTC.